The text below deals with one T cell receptor beta chain. Its antigen target is currently unknown. One base away there is no much larger clone; base qualities are not given. Receptor libraries were prepared by the immunoSEQ multiplex PCR assay. TCRdb took this table from immuneACCESS and kept in-frame rearrangements with V and J called. Such tables lack part of the clones; where checked against another copy, unresolved V genes explain under half of the gap, and the rest is unexplained. In all, the sample holds about 68,000 clones, and about 90% of those were seen once. More than 0.75% of the sample belongs to the ten largest clones. These data come from a study of T cell changes during pregnancy in multiple sclerosis (dated by TCRdb to between 2018 and 2021). Broadly, across the study: The study looked at changes in the T cell repertoire across pregnancy in women with multiple sclerosis.

V lost 5 bases and J lost 6 bases, and the count of bases not matched to a germline gene is 12. As encoded in the germline V gene (reference sequence), CDR1 is PRHDT while CDR2 is FYEKMQ. Taken from cysteine to phenylalanine, the CDR3 has 16 residues. Only CDR3 DNA remains: 48 bases, in frame from the first base. This receptor chain uses TRBV13 and TRBJ2-1; TRBD1 aligns with 8 central bases. The source material was peripheral blood, sampled in the second trimester of pregnancy. This receptor was identified in a female donor with multiple sclerosis, enrolled in a pregnancy study. In nucleotide form, the sequence is TGTGCCAGCAGCCCCTCAGTAGGGACAGGCATCAATGAGCAGTTCTTC. This gives the protein CASSPSVGTGINEQFF.